This TCR beta chain was captured by sequencing in a study of siplizumab effects on memory and regulatory T cells. Study-wide results and caveats: A naive or memory phenotype could not be assigned to roughly 80-95% of the proliferating CD4+ or CD8+ clones. Alloreactive sequences from unstimulated CD4+ memory cells fell significantly with siplizumab. Contribution to the alloresponse seemed major for naive T cells, which also seemed more diverse than memory cells.

A few counts support this clone. Its antigen is still unknown. The study assayed some 110,000 TCR templates per sample. TCRdb keeps only in-frame clones here, not all; method: immunoSEQ multiplex PCR. The sample lists about 97,000 clones; 80% to 95% were seen once. This CDR3 is built from 14 residues. Germline assignment: CDR1 KGHSY and CDR2 FQNENV. With V trimmed by 5 bases and J by 3 bases, 5 bases remained unmatched. This chain uses TRBV16 with TRBJ1-1; 8 bases align to TRBD1. Sequenced material: CD4+ T cells sorted from blood. This receptor was taken from a human donor in good health. The chain's CDR3 is CASSLQGEDTEAFF. The CDR3 nucleotides are TGTGCCAGCAGCTTACAGGGGGAGGACACTGAAGCTTTCTTT.